This entry lists 26 T cell receptor beta chains sequenced from one sample in a study of blood T cell repertoires in COVID-19. The protocol was immunoSEQ multiplex PCR, while the TCRdb copy is restricted to in-frame clones and leaves out a portion. The table has approximately 170,000 clones, almost 85% seen once. Material: peripheral blood. The receptors were gathered from a man aged 40-49 years who had recovered from COVID-19.

The rearrangement joins TRBV7-2 to TRBJ2-3; no clear D gene. Germline V gives CDR1 SGHTA, CDR2 FQGNSA. The CDR3 consists of 15 residues. V lost 2 bases, J lost 2 bases, and 11 bases lay in between. CDR3 sequence: CASSLRLEATDTQYF. The CDR3 DNA reads TGTGCCAGCAGCTTACGCCTAGAGGCCACAGATACGCAGTATTTT.

The rearrangement uses TRBV10-3 and TRBJ2-1; maybe TRBD2 (6 bases). Trimming removed 4 bases from V and 4 bases from J, with 11 bases in between. Germline loops: CDR1 ENHRY, CDR2 SYGVKD. The CDR3 is 14 amino acids. The CDR3 spells CAISGTILYNEQFF. CDR3 DNA: TGTGCCATCAGTGGGACTATACTATACAATGAGCAGTTCTTC.

The rearrangement links TRBV7-2 to TRBJ2-3; the match to TRBD2 covers 9 bases. The germline V gene has CDR1 SGHTA and CDR2 FQGNSA. The CDR3 contains 17 residues. Losses at the gene ends were 1 base for V and 4 bases for J; bases not matched to a gene: 9. The CDR3 reads CASSLGPSGVKSDTQYF. CDR3 nucleotide sequence: TGTGCCAGCAGCTTAGGCCCTAGCGGGGTAAAATCAGATACGCAGTATTTT.

V and J are TRBV7-9 and TRBJ1-4; D uncertain. The V and J ends lost 4 bases and 5 bases respectively, with 14 bases between them. There are 15 residues in the CDR3. CDR1 SEHNR and CDR2 FQNEAQ come from the germline V gene (reference sequence). The CDR3 DNA reads TGTGCCAGCAGCTCAGGCCGATTACTGAATGAAAAACTGTTTTTT. This encodes CASSSGRLLNEKLFF.

The chain employs TRBV5-4 and TRBJ2-7, with 7 bases aligning to TRBD2. Germline loops: CDR1 SGHNT, CDR2 YYREEE (reference sequence). The trim removed 1 base at V and 2 bases at J, leaving 6 bases unmatched. The CDR3 spans 15 residues. CDR3 amino acids: CASSLSASGTYEQYF. The CDR3 bases are TGTGCCAGCAGCTTGTCTGCTAGCGGCACCTACGAGCAGTACTTC.

This clone was detected only once. The chain uses TRBV7-9 and TRBJ1-5, with 10 bases fitting TRBD1. Germline lookup yields CDR1 SEHNR and CDR2 FQNEAQ (reference sequence). The CDR3 totals 14 residues. V was pared by 4 bases and J by 6 bases, with 3 bases of the junction left unmatched. As DNA, the CDR3 is TGTGCCAGCAGCTCCCGGGACAGGGGTCAGCCCCAGCATTTT. It specifies CASSSRDRGQPQHF.

V gene TRBV7-3 combines with J gene TRBJ1-6; D ambiguous. Between the trimmed V and J ends, which lost 2 bases and 6 bases, there was a span of 8 bases. The CDR3 is made up of 14 amino acids. The germline gives CDR1 SGHTA, CDR2 FQGTGA. This CDR3 reads CASSLGPANSPLHF. The CDR3 nucleotides read TGTGCCAGCAGCTTAGGGCCAGCTAATTCACCCCTCCACTTT.

The chain's CDR3 is CASSPSEGAFNEQFF. DNA of the CDR3: TGTGCCAGCTCACCATCTGAGGGGGCGTTCAATGAGCAGTTCTTC. The gene calls are TRBV18 and TRBJ2-1, with 7 bases lining up with TRBD1. CDR3 size: 15 residues. Germline CDR1 is KGHSH and CDR2 is LQKENI. After removal of 2 bases from V and 6 bases from J, the junction contained 7 bases not matched to a gene.

The chain couples TRBV4-3 to TRBJ2-1; 7 bases are a match to TRBD1. Trimming cost V 1 base and J 9 bases; bases outside gene matches: 9. The CDR3 sequence is 15 residues long. Per germline, CDR1 LGHNA and CDR2 YSLEER. Here the CDR3 DNA reads TGCGCCAGCAGCCAAGTTAGAGGTTCAGGGGGTGAGCAGTTCTTC. It yields the protein CASSQVRGSGGEQFF.

The chain joins TRBV19 to TRBJ2-7; TRBD1 agrees at 8 bases. J lost 4 bases, V lost 3 bases, and 5 bases had no gene match. The germline V gene encodes CDR1 LNHDA and CDR2 SQIVND (reference sequence). The CDR3 contains 14 residues. The CDR3 reads CASSMQGASYEQYF. In DNA, the CDR3 is TGTGCCAGTAGTATGCAGGGGGCGTCTTACGAGCAGTACTTC. Combining the CDR3 with reference TRBV19 and TRBJ2-7 gives the whole variable domain DGGITQSPKYLFRKEGQNVTLSCEQNLNHDAMYWYRQDPGQGLRLIYYSQIVNDFQKGDIAEGYSVSREKKESFPLTVTSAQKNPTAFYLCASSMQGASYEQYFGPGTRLTVT.

Only one count was recorded for this clone. The genes are TRBV7-2 and TRBJ2-4; 7 bases are a match to TRBD2. Germline CDR1 and CDR2: SGHTA and FQGNSA. The CDR3 runs 14 residues. V shed 5 bases and J 6 bases; nucleotides not matched to a gene: 7. CDR3 sequence reads: CASSRLAVGNIQYF. CDR3 sequence (DNA): TGTGCCAGCAGCCGGCTAGCGGTCGGAAACATTCAGTACTTC.

The sample holds a few counts of this clone. The chain has TRBV19 and TRBJ1-2; 7 bases map to TRBD1. CDR3 size: 14 residues. The V gene's germline CDR1 is LNHDA and CDR2 SQIVND (reference sequence). The ends lost 7 bases at V and 2 bases at J; junction bases unmatched: 7. CDR3 residues: CASTRDSLNYGYTF. In DNA form, the CDR3 reads TGTGCCAGTACCCGGGACAGCCTAAACTATGGCTACACCTTC.

The V and J genes are TRBV4-3 and TRBJ2-7, with 12 bases fitting TRBD2. This CDR3 contains 14 residues. V trimming: 3 bases; J trimming: 4 bases; junction bases outside the gene matches: 1. Germline V gene sequence: CDR1 LGHNA, CDR2 YSLEER. CDR3 sequence (DNA): TGCGCCAGCAGCCAGACTAGCGGGAGTTACGAGCAGTACTTC. Translation gives CASSQTSGSYEQYF.

The J gene is TRBJ2-7, the V gene TRBV3-1 (or the pseudogene TRBV3-2), with 7 positions matching TRBD1. The V segment lost 1 base and the J segment 3 bases; nucleotides outside the gene matches: 6. Germline CDR1 and CDR2: LGHDT and YNNKEL (reference sequence). There are 15 residues in the CDR3. DNA for the CDR3: TGTGCCAGCAGCCAAGCACCGGGACAGCTCTACGAGCAGTACTTC. Its protein is CASSQAPGQLYEQYF.

The chain links TRBV6-2 or TRBV6-3 to TRBJ1-1; D might be TRBD1 (6 bases). The CDR3 covers 13 residues. Trimming took 6 bases from V and 6 from J, leaving 14 bases between them. CDR1 MNHEY and CDR2 SVGEGT come from the germline V gene. This CDR3 reads CASSPTGFPEAFF. For the CDR3, the DNA is TGTGCCAGCAGCCCAACAGGGTTCCCTGAAGCTTTCTTT.

The chain links TRBV9 to TRBJ2-2; D remains unclear. This CDR3 is built from 12 residues. In germline, CDR1 is SGDLS, CDR2 YYNGEE. Trimming removed 3 bases from V and 6 bases from J, with 6 bases in between. The DNA of the CDR3 is TGTGCCAGCAGCGATGAGGCCGGGGAGCTGTTTTTT. Translated: CASSDEAGELFF.

The rearrangement joins TRBV24-1 to TRBJ2-3; TRBD2 matches at 13 bases. This CDR3 is 17 amino acids long. The junction had 6 bases not matched to a gene; V was cut back by 4 bases and J by 3 bases. Germline CDR1 is KGHDR and CDR2 is SFDVKD. In DNA, the CDR3 is TGTGCCACCAGTGACACCTGGACTAGCGGGAGTACAGATACGCAGTATTTT. This sequence encodes CATSDTWTSGSTDTQYF.

The chain joins TRBV6-2 or TRBV6-3 to TRBJ2-7; 7 nucleotides align to TRBD1. Germline V CDR1 and CDR2: MNHEY, SVGEGT. V gave up 3 bases and J gave up 6 bases; unmatched junction bases: 2. The CDR3 runs to 12 residues. CDR3 in DNA: TGTGCCAGCAGTTATGACAGGGCCGAGCAGTACTTC. It yields the protein CASSYDRAEQYF.

The CDR3 sequence: CASSRGGNTEAFF. As DNA, the CDR3 is TGTGCCAGCAGCCGGGGGGGTAACACTGAAGCTTTCTTT. The chain joins TRBV3-1 (or the pseudogene TRBV3-2) to TRBJ1-1, with D possibly matching TRBD1 (5 bases). V gave up 4 bases and J gave up 2 bases, with 8 bases separating them. This CDR3 comprises 13 residues. Germline V CDR1 and CDR2: LGHDT, YNNKEL (reference sequence).

This chain links TRBV24-1 with TRBJ2-3; 9 nucleotides align to TRBD2. CDR3 length: 15 amino acids. CDR1 is KGHDR, CDR2 SFDVKD, per germline. Trimming took 3 bases from V and 4 from J; bases not matched to a gene: 4. The CDR3, as DNA: TGTGCCACCAGTGATGAGCGGGAGGCGGCAGATACGCAGTATTTT. It codes for CATSDEREAADTQYF.

The genes are TRBV9 and TRBJ2-1, with D perhaps TRBD2 (6 bases). In germline, CDR1 is SGDLS, CDR2 YYNGEE. Trimming removed 0 bases from V and 5 bases from J, with 12 bases in between. CDR3 length equals 15 residues. As DNA, the CDR3 is TGTGCCAGCAGCGTAGTCTCTTGGGGGGACAATGAGCAGTTCTTC. Protein sequence: CASSVVSWGDNEQFF.

J is TRBJ1-1 and V is TRBV7-9, with a weak D call TRBD1 (5 bases). Between the trimmed V and J ends, which lost 6 bases and 5 bases, there was a span of 13 bases. The CDR3 runs 13 residues. Germline V gene data show CDR1 as SEHNR and CDR2 as FQNEAQ (reference sequence). CDR3 DNA: TGTGCCAGCAGTAATCGACAGTTAACTGAAGCTTTCTTT. Protein product: CASSNRQLTEAFF.

The DNA for the CDR3 is TGTGCCAGCAGCTTAGTTCCCCCCACAGGGGCCAGCGCTCGTACAGATACGCAGTATTTT. Translated: CASSLVPPTGASARTDTQYF. This sequence joins TRBV7-8 and TRBJ2-3, with TRBD1 matching 7 bases. This CDR3 comprises 20 residues. The germline V gene has CDR1 SGHVS and CDR2 FQNEAQ. Trimming at V came to 1 base and at J to 3 bases, leaving 19 bases not matched to a gene.

The CDR3, as DNA: TGTGCCAGCAGTTACTCGGACTCGAGCCTGGGGGAGCAGTACTTC. It encodes CASSYSDSSLGEQYF. The chain has TRBV6-5 and TRBJ2-7, with D perhaps matching TRBD2 (5 bases). CDR3 length: 15 amino acids. In germline, CDR1 is MNHEY, CDR2 SVGAGI. The V end lost 0 bases, the J end lost 7 bases, and 16 bases lay between the germline ends.

The V gene is TRBV7-2, the J gene TRBJ2-1; maybe TRBD2 (5 bases). The CDR3 sequence is 18 residues long. Trimming left V 3 bases short and J 0 bases short, with 18 bases between. Germline CDR1 SGHTA, CDR2 FQGNSA. The CDR3 loop is CASSFTAVGAGSYNEQFF. The CDR3 coding sequence is TGTGCCAGCAGCTTCACAGCGGTGGGCGCCGGCTCCTACAATGAGCAGTTCTTC. Based on the CDR3 plus reference TRBV7-2 and TRBJ2-1, the full variable domain is GAGVSQSPSNKVTEKGKDVELRCDPISGHTALYWYRQSLGQGLEFLIYFQGNSAPDKSGLPSDRFSAERTGGSVSTLTIQRTQQEDSAVYLCASSFTAVGAGSYNEQFFGPGTRLTVL.

The chain links TRBV6-6 to TRBJ2-5; 11 bases are shared with TRBD2. V lost 7 bases to trimming and J lost 0 bases; unmatched junction nucleotides: 7. Germline V gives CDR1 MNHNY, CDR2 SVGAGI (reference sequence). The CDR3 loop spans 16 amino acids. DNA of the CDR3: TGTGCCAGCACCCGACTAGCGGGGACCTACCAAGAGACCCAGTACTTC. Translation gives CASTRLAGTYQETQYF.